Presented here are 31 T cell receptor beta chains from one specimen sequenced in a study of cytomegalovirus exposure and HLA in healthy donors. Primers: 60 Vbeta forward and 13 Jbeta reverse. The method was immunoSEQ multiplex PCR; TCRdb's version includes in-frame clones alone and lacks a portion of them. The repertoire holds under 150,000 clones, with roughly 84% as singletons. The source material was PBMCs. The receptors come from a girl aged 2 to 10 in good health and CMV-seronegative.

CDR3 sequence (DNA): TGTGCCAGCAGCCAATTCAGGGAAAATGGCTACACCTTC. Translation gives CASSQFRENGYTF. The genes are TRBV7-2 and TRBJ1-2, with D perhaps TRBD1 (5 bases). CDR3 length equals 13 residues. The germline V gene encodes CDR1 SGHTA and CDR2 FQGNSA. The V gene lost 5 bases and the J gene lost 6 bases, with 13 bases spanning the gap.

The genes are TRBV2 and TRBJ2-6; possible D gene TRBD1, 5 bases. V dropped 10 bases and J dropped 2 bases, with 12 bases sitting between them. The CDR3 is made up of 14 amino acids. CDR1 and CDR2 from the germline V gene are SNHLY and FYNNEI. This CDR3 reads CANSRDPGANVLTF. CDR3 coding DNA: TGTGCCAACAGCAGGGATCCTGGGGCCAACGTCCTGACTTTC.

The chain carries TRBV4-2 and TRBJ1-2; TRBD1 aligns across 8 bases. CDR3 length: 17 amino acids. Germline assignment: CDR1 LGHNA and CDR2 YNFKEQ. After removal of 0 bases from V and 6 bases from J, the junction contained 12 bases not matched to a gene. The CDR3 loop reads CASSQDLQGAKEDGYTF. CDR3 coding DNA: TGTGCCAGCAGCCAAGATCTCCAGGGGGCGAAGGAGGATGGCTACACCTTC.

This chain links TRBV7-8 with TRBJ2-7, with a weak D call TRBD1 (6 bases). Per the germline V gene, CDR1 is SGHVS and CDR2 is FQNEAQ. The CDR3 extends over 14 amino acids. V lost 5 bases to trimming and J lost 2 bases, with 13 bases between them. CDR3 loop: CASSQDSRPYEQYF. DNA for the CDR3: TGTGCCAGCAGCCAGGACAGCAGACCCTACGAGCAGTACTTC.

V gene TRBV27 combines with J gene TRBJ2-7, with D maybe TRBD2 (6 bases). The germline gives CDR1 MNHEY, CDR2 SMNVEV (reference sequence). This CDR3 has 15 amino acids. Trimming shortened V by 4 bases and J by 3 bases, and 16 bases separated the two germline ends. This CDR3 is CASSWRGSTNYEQYF. CDR3 nucleotide sequence: TGTGCCAGCAGTTGGCGGGGCTCTACGAACTACGAGCAGTACTTC.

This rearrangement joins TRBV2 to TRBJ1-6; D not certain. This CDR3 comprises 12 residues. Between the trimmed V and J ends, which lost 7 bases and 10 bases, there was a span of 11 bases. Germline V gene data show CDR1 as SNHLY and CDR2 as FYNNEI. CDR3 coding DNA: TGTGCCAGCATACTGGGGAGCTCACCCCTCCACTTT. Its translation: CASILGSSPLHF.

This clone was seen only once. The chain is built from TRBV6-1 and TRBJ2-6, with 8 bases matching TRBD1. The trim removed 6 bases at V and 3 bases at J, leaving 4 bases unmatched. CDR1 is MNHNS and CDR2 is SASEGT in the germline V gene. The CDR3 spans 15 residues. The DNA for the CDR3 is TGTGCCAGCAGGAAGACAGGGGATGGGGCCAACGTCCTGACTTTC. Translation gives CASRKTGDGANVLTF.

This sequence joins TRBV6-1 and TRBJ1-5; TRBD1 matches at 8 bases. The CDR3 consists of 15 residues. Germline CDR1 reads MNHNS; CDR2 reads SASEGT. J lost 6 bases, V lost 2 bases, and 6 bases had no gene match. The CDR3 bases are TGTGCCAGCAGTGAATCGGCAGGGGGCAGTCAGCCCCAGCATTTT. It is translated as CASSESAGGSQPQHF.

This CDR3 is CASSAQGAGNQPQHF. CDR3 sequence (DNA): TGTGCCAGCAGCGCGCAGGGGGCAGGCAATCAGCCCCAGCATTTT. The chain combines TRBV7-9 with TRBJ1-5; 8 bases are a match to TRBD1. The CDR3 contains 15 residues. V lost 5 bases and J lost 2; bases outside the gene matches: 5. In germline, CDR1 is SEHNR, CDR2 FQNEAQ (reference sequence).

The CDR3 is CASSWNGLAGDNEQFF. The CDR3 region has the DNA TGCGCCAGCAGCTGGAATGGACTAGCGGGAGACAATGAGCAGTTCTTC. The chain couples TRBV5-1 to TRBJ2-1; 13 nucleotides match TRBD2. V gave up 3 bases and J gave up 5 bases; unmatched junction bases: 5. The CDR3 is 16 residues long. CDR1 and CDR2 (germline): SGHRS, YFSETQ.

The V and J genes are TRBV7-9 and TRBJ2-1, with a tentative D call TRBD1 (7 bases). Germline values: CDR1 SEHNR, CDR2 FQNEAQ (reference sequence). The CDR3 has 17 residues. The V gene lost 5 bases and the J gene lost 0 bases, with 17 bases spanning the gap. The CDR3 DNA reads as TGTGCCAGCAGCCCTAGTTCAGGGGGACTCTCCTACAATGAGCAGTTCTTC. Amino acid sequence: CASSPSSGGLSYNEQFF.

The chain recombines TRBV25-1 with TRBJ1-1; a weak D match, TRBD1 (5 bases). V lost 4 bases, J lost 3 bases, and 9 bases lay in between. The CDR3 has 13 residues. The germline V gene has CDR1 MGHDK and CDR2 SYGVNS. CDR3 residues: CASSAMTDTEAFF. The CDR3 DNA is TGTGCCAGCAGTGCCATGACAGACACTGAAGCTTTCTTT. The full variable domain, rest sourced from reference TRBV25-1 and TRBJ1-1, is EADIYQTPRYLVIGTGKKITLECSQTMGHDKMYWYQQDPGMELHLIHYSYGVNSTEKGDLSSESTVSRIRTEHFPLTLESARPSHTSQYLCASSAMTDTEAFFGQGTRLTVV.

The V gene is TRBV6-6, the J gene TRBJ2-5, with D tentatively TRBD2 (6 bases). The assigned J gene may be wrong: the sequence end matches TRBJ2-7 better. The CDR3 runs 16 residues. Per the germline V gene, CDR1 is MNHNY and CDR2 is SVGAGI (reference sequence). CDR3 sequence: CASSYSIYPGASEQYF. CDR3 sequence (DNA): TGTGCCAGCAGTTACTCTATCTATCCGGGAGCTAGCGAGCAGTACTTC.

This sequence joins TRBV6-1 and TRBJ2-1; TRBD1 aligns across 8 bases. The CDR3 is 19 residues long. V was pared by 1 base and J by 4 bases, with 15 bases of the junction left unmatched. Germline lookup yields CDR1 MNHNS and CDR2 SASEGT. CDR3 sequence reads: CASSEVGGQVNLYYNEQFF. The CDR3, as DNA: TGTGCCAGCAGTGAAGTCGGGGGACAGGTCAACTTATATTACAATGAGCAGTTCTTC.

This sequence joins TRBV5-4 and TRBJ1-1; D might be TRBD1 (6 bases). The ends were cut back, 0 bases at V and 0 bases at J, with 12 bases in the middle. The germline CDR1 and CDR2 sequences are SGHNT and YYREEE (reference sequence). CDR3 length: 16 amino acids. This CDR3 reads CASSLGGGKLNTEAFF. CDR3 coding DNA: TGTGCCAGCAGCTTGGGGGGGGGCAAGTTGAACACTGAAGCTTTCTTT.

The chain couples TRBV2 to TRBJ2-3; 8 bases line up with TRBD2. This CDR3 is built from 18 residues. Germline V gene sequence: CDR1 SNHLY, CDR2 FYNNEI. Trimming at V came to 1 base and at J to 1 base, leaving 10 bases not matched to a gene. CDR3 DNA sequence: TGTGCCAGCAGTGAAGAGACAGCGGGGGCCTTAGGCACAGATACGCAGTATTTT. Translated: CASSEETAGALGTDTQYF.

V is TRBV7-8 and J is TRBJ2-3, with D possibly matching TRBD2 (5 bases). Looked up from germline, CDR1 is SGHVS and CDR2 is FQNEAQ. The CDR3 covers 14 residues. Trimming removed 1 base from V and 6 bases from J, with 11 bases in between. CDR3 sequence reads: CASSLGPRRDTQYF. The CDR3 bases are TGTGCCAGCAGCTTAGGACCCCGGAGGGATACGCAGTATTTT. The variable domain in full, completed from reference TRBV7-8 and TRBJ2-3, reads GAGVSQSPRYKVAKRGQDVALRCDPISGHVSLFWYQQALGQGPEFLTYFQNEAQLDKSGLPSDRFFAERPEGSVSTLKIQRTQQEDSAVYLCASSLGPRRDTQYFGPGTRLTVL.

This clone appeared a single time. The V gene is TRBV19, the J gene TRBJ2-7; possible D gene TRBD2, 5 bases. The CDR3 is 14 amino acids. Germline assignment: CDR1 LNHDA and CDR2 SQIVND (reference sequence). V gave up 4 bases and J gave up 0 bases, with 10 bases separating them. In DNA form, the CDR3 reads TGTGCCAGTAGTAATAGCGTATCCTCCTACGAGCAGTACTTC. Residues: CASSNSVSSYEQYF.

This chain links TRBV4-3 with TRBJ1-5; D is unresolved. The V end lost 0 bases, the J end lost 0 bases, and 6 bases lay between the germline ends. The length of the CDR3 is 15 residues. Germline V gives CDR1 LGHNA, CDR2 YSLEER. CDR3 DNA sequence: TGCGCCAGCAGCCAAGAATGGGCTAGCAATCAGCCCCAGCATTTT. Amino acid sequence: CASSQEWASNQPQHF.

This chain links TRBV14 with TRBJ2-1, with D possibly TRBD2 on 6 matching bases. Trimming took 0 bases from V and 8 from J, leaving 8 bases between them. CDR1 and CDR2 (germline): SGHDN, FVKESK. This CDR3 contains 13 residues. The CDR3 region has the DNA TGTGCCAGCAGCCAAGAGACTAGTCATGAGCAGTTCTTC. Amino acid sequence: CASSQETSHEQFF.

The chain is built from TRBV7-9 and TRBJ2-7; TRBD1 matches 10 bases. The germline CDR1 and CDR2 sequences are SEHNR and FQNEAQ (reference sequence). Trimming removed 8 bases from V and 7 bases from J; junction bases left unmatched: 14. There are 15 residues in the CDR3. DNA for the CDR3: TGTGCCAGCGGGTCTTCCGGGACAGGGGCTGAAGAGCAGTACTTC. Protein: CASGSSGTGAEEQYF.

The V gene is TRBV9, the J gene TRBJ1-3; 10 bases match TRBD1. Trimming took 0 bases from V and 2 from J; bases not matched to a gene: 2. Germline CDR1 reads SGDLS; CDR2 reads YYNGEE. The CDR3 extends over 16 amino acids. The CDR3 here is CASSVEGTGAGNTIYF. The CDR3 region has the DNA TGTGCCAGCAGCGTAGAGGGGACAGGGGCTGGAAACACCATATATTTT.

This sequence joins TRBV5-3 and TRBJ2-7, with a tentative D call TRBD2 (5 bases). TRBV5-3 is labeled an ORF, and its function is uncertain. V was shortened by 1 base and J by 4 bases, with 9 bases between the two germline ends. The CDR3 loop spans 13 amino acids. The CDR3 region is CARSLSGNYEQYF. The CDR3, as DNA: TGTGCCAGAAGCTTGTCGGGGAATTACGAGCAGTACTTC.

The V and J genes are TRBV9 and TRBJ2-3; the match to TRBD2 covers 9 bases. Germline lookup yields CDR1 SGDLS and CDR2 YYNGEE. There are 14 residues in the CDR3. V lost 4 bases and J lost 5; bases outside the gene matches: 5. In DNA, the CDR3 is TGTGCCAGCAGCAGAATAGCGGGAGTAGATACGCAGTATTTT. This codes for CASSRIAGVDTQYF. Full variable domain (missing parts from reference TRBV9 and TRBJ2-3): DSGVTQTPKHLITATGQRVTLRCSPRSGDLSVYWYQQSLDQGLQFLIQYYNGEERAKGNILERFSAQQFPDLHSELNLSSLELGDSALYFCASSRIAGVDTQYFGPGTRLTVL.

The genes are TRBV10-3 and TRBJ1-2, with D maybe TRBD1 (6 bases). CDR3 length equals 15 residues. Trimming removed 7 bases at V and 6 bases at J, with 21 bases between. Germline loops: CDR1 ENHRY, CDR2 SYGVKD. The CDR3 DNA reads TGTGCCATCATTGCGTCTCCGGACAGCGTAAATGGCTACACCTTC. Its translation is CAIIASPDSVNGYTF.

The V gene is TRBV27, the J gene TRBJ2-7; 9 nucleotides align to TRBD1. Losses at the gene ends were 6 bases for V and 4 bases for J; bases not matched to a gene: 7. Germline lookup yields CDR1 MNHEY and CDR2 SMNVEV (reference sequence). The CDR3 extends over 14 amino acids. CDR3 in DNA: TGTGCCAGCAGGGCCGGACAGGGGAATTACGAGCAGTACTTC. It encodes CASRAGQGNYEQYF.

J is TRBJ2-5 and V is TRBV4-3; no firm D call. Germline-derived CDR1 and CDR2 are LGHNA and YSLEER. Trimming stripped 0 bases from V and 5 bases from J, with 13 bases between. The CDR3 loop spans 15 amino acids. The CDR3: CASSQDWAATETQYF. The CDR3 DNA reads as TGCGCCAGCAGCCAAGATTGGGCAGCAACGGAGACCCAGTACTTC.

This chain connects TRBV5-1 to TRBJ2-3; D is possibly TRBD1 (6 bases). From germline, CDR1 is SGHRS and CDR2 YFSETQ. The CDR3 extends over 14 amino acids. With 2 bases removed from V and 1 base from J, the gap between germline ends came to 8 bases. The CDR3, as DNA: TGCGCCAGCAGCTTAGGACAGCGCACAGATACGCAGTATTTT. It encodes CASSLGQRTDTQYF.

V gene TRBV5-6 combines with J gene TRBJ2-7, with 9 positions matching TRBD1. This CDR3 region has 14 residues. Losses at the gene ends were 2 bases for V and 5 bases for J; bases not matched to a gene: 5. Germline V gene lookup returns CDR1 SGHDT and CDR2 YYEEEE. The CDR3 DNA is TGTGCCAGCAGCTTTTGGGACAGGGCCCACGAGCAGTACTTC. Protein: CASSFWDRAHEQYF.

The rearrangement uses TRBV28 and TRBJ2-1; 11 bases align to TRBD2. V was pared by 0 bases and J by 2 bases, with 3 bases of the junction left unmatched. CDR3 length: 17 residues. Germline-derived CDR1 and CDR2 are MDHEN and SYDVKM. The CDR3 is CASSLWSSGGTYNEQFF. For the CDR3, the DNA is TGTGCCAGCAGTTTATGGTCTAGCGGGGGGACCTACAATGAGCAGTTCTTC.

This sequence joins TRBV28 and TRBJ2-7; 12 bases fit TRBD1. V was clipped by 3 bases and J by 3 bases; unmatched bases: 6. Per the germline V gene, CDR1 is MDHEN and CDR2 is SYDVKM. This CDR3 region has 16 residues. The CDR3 DNA follows: TGTGCCAGCAGTTTTTCAGGGACAGGGGGCTTCTACGAGCAGTACTTC. The encoded protein is CASSFSGTGGFYEQYF.